The entry that follows covers one T cell receptor (beta chain) sequence. Its antigen is unknown. The sequencing of unsorted PBMC DNA took place on ten immunoSEQ deep assay plates. Repertoires were generated with immunoSEQ multiplex PCR, while TCRdb's copy carries only in-frame clones and drops some. This sample yields about half a million clones, of which roughly four fifths are seen a single time; more than 10% belongs to the top ten. The data are from a study of shared clonotypes between healthy human individuals. General study points: The sampled material consisted only of blood, and tissue repertoires are likely to differ.

The CDR3 is made up of 13 amino acids. The ends lost 5 bases at V and 4 bases at J; junction bases unmatched: 4. The germline V gene encodes CDR1 SSHAT and CDR2 FNYEAQ (reference sequence). Sequences were obtained from PBMCs. This receptor was taken from a middle-aged woman in good health. Some clones in this sample may be carry-over from other donors' samples. The chain joins TRBV7-7 to TRBJ2-7; 8 positions agree with TRBD2. For the CDR3, the DNA is TGTGCCAGCAGCCCCCGGGAGGGGTACGAGCAGTACTTC. Amino acid sequence: CASSPREGYEQYF.